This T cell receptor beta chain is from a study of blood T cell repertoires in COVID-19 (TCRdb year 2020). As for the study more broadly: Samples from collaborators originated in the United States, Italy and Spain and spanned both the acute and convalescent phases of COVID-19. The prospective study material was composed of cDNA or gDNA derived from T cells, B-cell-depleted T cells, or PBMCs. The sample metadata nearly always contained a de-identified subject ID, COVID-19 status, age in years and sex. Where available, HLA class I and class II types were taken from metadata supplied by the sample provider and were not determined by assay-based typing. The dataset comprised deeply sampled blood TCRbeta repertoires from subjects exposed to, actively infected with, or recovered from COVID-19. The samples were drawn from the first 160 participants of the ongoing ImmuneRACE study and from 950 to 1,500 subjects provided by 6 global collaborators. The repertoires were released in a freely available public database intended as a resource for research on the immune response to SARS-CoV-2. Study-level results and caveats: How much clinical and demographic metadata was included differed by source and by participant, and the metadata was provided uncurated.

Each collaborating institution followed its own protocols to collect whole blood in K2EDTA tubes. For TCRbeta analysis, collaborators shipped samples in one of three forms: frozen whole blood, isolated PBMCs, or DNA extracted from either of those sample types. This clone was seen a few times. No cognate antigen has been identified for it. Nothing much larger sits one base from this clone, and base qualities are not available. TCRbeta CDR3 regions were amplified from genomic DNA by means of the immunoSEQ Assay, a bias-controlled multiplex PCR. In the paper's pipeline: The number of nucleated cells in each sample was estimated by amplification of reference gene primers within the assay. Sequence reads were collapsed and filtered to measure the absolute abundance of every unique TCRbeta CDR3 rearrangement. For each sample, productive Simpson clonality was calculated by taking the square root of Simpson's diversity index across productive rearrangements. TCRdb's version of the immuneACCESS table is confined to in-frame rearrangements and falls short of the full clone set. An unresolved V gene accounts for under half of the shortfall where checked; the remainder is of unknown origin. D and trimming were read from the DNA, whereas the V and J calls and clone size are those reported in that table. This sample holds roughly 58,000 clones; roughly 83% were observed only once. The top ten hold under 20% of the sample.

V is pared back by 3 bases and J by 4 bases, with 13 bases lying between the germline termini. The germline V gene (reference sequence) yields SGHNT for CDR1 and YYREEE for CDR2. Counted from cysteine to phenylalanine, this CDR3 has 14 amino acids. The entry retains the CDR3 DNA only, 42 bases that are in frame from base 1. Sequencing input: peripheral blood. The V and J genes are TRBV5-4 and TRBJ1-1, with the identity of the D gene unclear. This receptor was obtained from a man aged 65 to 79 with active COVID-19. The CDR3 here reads CASSSGVKTTEAFF. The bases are TGTGCCAGCAGCTCCGGGGTAAAGACCACTGAAGCTTTCTTT.